A single T cell receptor beta chain is shown here with its context. CDR3 length: 12 residues. After removal of 4 bases from V and 2 bases from J, the junction contained 0 bases not matched to a gene. The germline V gene encodes CDR1 GTSNPN and CDR2 SVGIG (reference sequence). This entry is derived from a study of blood T cell repertoires in COVID-19. The assay was immunoSEQ multiplex PCR, and TCRdb's table has in-frame clones only and misses some. The sample has under 150,000 clones, 75% to 85% seen once. The sequence was obtained from a woman over 75 with active or convalescent COVID-19. The sequencing sample was made of peripheral blood. This sequence joins TRBV30 and TRBJ2-5; 8 bases match TRBD2. CDR3 sequence (DNA): TGTGCCTGGACTAGCGGGCAAGAGACCCAGTACTTC. Its translation: CAWTSGQETQYF.